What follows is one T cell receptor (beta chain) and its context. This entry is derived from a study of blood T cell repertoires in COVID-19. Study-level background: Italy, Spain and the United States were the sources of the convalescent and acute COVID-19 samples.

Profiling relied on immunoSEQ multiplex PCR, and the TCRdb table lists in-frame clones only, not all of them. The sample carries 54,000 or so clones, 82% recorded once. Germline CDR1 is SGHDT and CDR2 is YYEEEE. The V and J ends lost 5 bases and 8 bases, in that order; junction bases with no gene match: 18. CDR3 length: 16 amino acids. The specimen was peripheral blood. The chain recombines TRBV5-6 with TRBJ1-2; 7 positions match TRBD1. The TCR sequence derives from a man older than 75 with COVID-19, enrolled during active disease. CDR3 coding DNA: TGTGCCAGCAGGACCCCCCGTACAGGGGCCAACTGGGGCTACACCTTC. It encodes CASRTPRTGANWGYTF.